This entry lists 5 T cell receptor beta chains sequenced from one sample in a study of cytomegalovirus exposure and HLA in healthy donors. The PCR used 60 Vbeta and 13 Jbeta primers. The protocol was immunoSEQ multiplex PCR, while the TCRdb copy is restricted to in-frame clones and leaves out a portion. The sample yields some 130,000 clones, roughly 77% seen once. Sequencing input: PBMCs. Every receptor here comes from a man under 40 in good health.

The CDR3 region is CASSLGSSGDEAFF. The CDR3 DNA reads as TGTGCCAGCAGCTTAGGATCCTCAGGTGATGAAGCTTTCTTT. J is TRBJ1-1 and V is TRBV7-9, with D unresolved. Trimming removed 1 base at V and 7 bases at J, with 13 bases between. CDR3 length: 14 residues. CDR1 is SEHNR and CDR2 is FQNEAQ in the germline V gene (reference sequence).

The chain couples TRBV28 to TRBJ2-7; D may be TRBD2 (5 bases). Germline values: CDR1 MDHEN, CDR2 SYDVKM. V gave up 8 bases and J gave up 3 bases, with 14 bases separating them. The CDR3 consists of 13 residues. CDR3: CASARTGFYEQYF. The CDR3 bases are TGTGCCAGCGCCCGGACTGGATTCTACGAGCAGTACTTC.

This rearrangement joins TRBV6-6 to TRBJ1-4; the D gene is possibly TRBD1 (5 bases). Trimming cost V 0 bases and J 8 bases, with 13 bases left between them. CDR3 size: 15 residues. Germline values: CDR1 MNHNY, CDR2 SVGAGI (reference sequence). The DNA for the CDR3 is TGTGCCAGCAGTTACTCGGAGGGGCGTGGGGAAAAACTGTTTTTT. Translation: CASSYSEGRGEKLFF.

The CDR3 region is CASSLGFWDYPHNEQFF. The DNA of the CDR3 is TGTGCCAGCAGCTTAGGATTCTGGGACTACCCTCACAATGAGCAGTTCTTC. The chain joins TRBV11-2 to TRBJ2-1; 7 bases are a match to TRBD2. The length of the CDR3 is 17 residues. The germline gives CDR1 SGHAT, CDR2 FQNNGV. The ends lost 1 base at V and 5 bases at J; junction bases unmatched: 11.

This clone is classed as medium-sized. This rearrangement joins TRBV7-2 to TRBJ1-2; unclear D gene. Germline CDR1 SGHTA, CDR2 FQGNSA. Trimming took off 1 base at V and 8 bases at J, with 5 bases between the two ends. This CDR3 has 11 amino acids. CDR3 DNA: TGTGCCAGCAGCTTAGGACTGGGCTACACCTTC. Protein product: CASSLGLGYTF.